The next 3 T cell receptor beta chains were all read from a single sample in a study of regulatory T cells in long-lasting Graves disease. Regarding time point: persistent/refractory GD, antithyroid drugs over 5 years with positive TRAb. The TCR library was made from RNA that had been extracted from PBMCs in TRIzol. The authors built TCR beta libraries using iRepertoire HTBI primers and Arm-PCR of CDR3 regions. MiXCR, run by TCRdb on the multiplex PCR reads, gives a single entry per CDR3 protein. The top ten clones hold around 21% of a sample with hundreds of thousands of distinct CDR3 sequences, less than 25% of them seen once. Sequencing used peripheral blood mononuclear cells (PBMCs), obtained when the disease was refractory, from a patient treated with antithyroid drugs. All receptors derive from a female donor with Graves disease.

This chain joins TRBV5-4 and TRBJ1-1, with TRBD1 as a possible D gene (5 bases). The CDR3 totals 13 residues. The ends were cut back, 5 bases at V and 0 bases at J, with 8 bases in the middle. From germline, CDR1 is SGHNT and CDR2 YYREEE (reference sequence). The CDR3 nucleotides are TGTGCCAGCAGGGGGGACTTGAACACTGAAGCTTTCTTT. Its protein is CASRGDLNTEAFF.

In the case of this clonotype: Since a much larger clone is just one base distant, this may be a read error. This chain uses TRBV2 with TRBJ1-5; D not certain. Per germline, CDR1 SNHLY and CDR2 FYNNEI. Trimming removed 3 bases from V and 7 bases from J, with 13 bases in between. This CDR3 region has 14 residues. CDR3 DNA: TGTGCCAGCAGTGATGCAGGCTTCGAACAGCCCCAGCATTTT. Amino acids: CASSDAGFEQPQHF.

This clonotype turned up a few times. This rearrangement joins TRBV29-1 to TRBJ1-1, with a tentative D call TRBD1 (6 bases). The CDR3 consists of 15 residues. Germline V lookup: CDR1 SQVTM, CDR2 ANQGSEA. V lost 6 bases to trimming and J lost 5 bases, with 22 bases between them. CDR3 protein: CSVSNTQGRGTEAFF. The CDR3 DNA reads TGCAGCGTGTCTAACACTCAGGGGAGAGGGACTGAAGCTTTCTTT.